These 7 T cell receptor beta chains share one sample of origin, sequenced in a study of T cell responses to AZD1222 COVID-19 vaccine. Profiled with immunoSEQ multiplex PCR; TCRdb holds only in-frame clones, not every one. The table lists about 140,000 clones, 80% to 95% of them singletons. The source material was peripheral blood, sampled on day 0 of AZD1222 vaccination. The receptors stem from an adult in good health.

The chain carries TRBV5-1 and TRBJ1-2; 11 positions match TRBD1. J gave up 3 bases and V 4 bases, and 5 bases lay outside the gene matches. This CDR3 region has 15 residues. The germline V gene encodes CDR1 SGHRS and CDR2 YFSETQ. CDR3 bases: TGCGCCAGCAGCCCACGGACAGGGGGCGACTATGGCTACACCTTC. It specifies CASSPRTGGDYGYTF. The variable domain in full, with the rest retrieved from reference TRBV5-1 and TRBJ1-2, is KAGVTQTPRYLIKTRGQQVTLSCSPISGHRSVSWYQQTPGQGLQFLFEYFSETQRNKGNFPGRFSGRQFSNSRSEMNVSTLELGDSALYLCASSPRTGGDYGYTFGSGTRLTVV.

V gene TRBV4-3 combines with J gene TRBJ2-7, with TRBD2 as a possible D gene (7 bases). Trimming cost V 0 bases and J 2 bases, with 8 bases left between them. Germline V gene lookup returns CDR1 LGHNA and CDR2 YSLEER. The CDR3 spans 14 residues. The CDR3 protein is CASSQDGGPYEQYF. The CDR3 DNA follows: TGCGCCAGCAGCCAAGACGGGGGGCCCTACGAGCAGTACTTC.

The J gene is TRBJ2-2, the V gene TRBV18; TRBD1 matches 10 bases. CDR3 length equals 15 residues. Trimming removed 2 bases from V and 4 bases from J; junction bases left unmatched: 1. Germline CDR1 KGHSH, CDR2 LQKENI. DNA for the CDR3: TGTGCCAGCTCACCAGGGACAGGGGTCACCGGGGAGCTGTTTTTT. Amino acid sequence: CASSPGTGVTGELFF.

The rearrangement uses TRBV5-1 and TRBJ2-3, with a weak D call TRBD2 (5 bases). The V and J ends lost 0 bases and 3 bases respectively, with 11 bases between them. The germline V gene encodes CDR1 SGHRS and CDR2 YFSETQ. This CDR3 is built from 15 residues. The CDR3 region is CASSLERPGTDTQYF. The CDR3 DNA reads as TGCGCCAGCAGCTTGGAACGTCCGGGGACAGATACGCAGTATTTT.

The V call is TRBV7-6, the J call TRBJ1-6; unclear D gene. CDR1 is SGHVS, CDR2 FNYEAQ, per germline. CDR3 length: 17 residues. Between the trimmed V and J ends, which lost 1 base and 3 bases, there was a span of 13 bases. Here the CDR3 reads CASSLVVGGGYNSPLHF. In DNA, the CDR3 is TGTGCCAGCAGCTTAGTGGTGGGTGGAGGCTATAATTCACCCCTCCACTTT.

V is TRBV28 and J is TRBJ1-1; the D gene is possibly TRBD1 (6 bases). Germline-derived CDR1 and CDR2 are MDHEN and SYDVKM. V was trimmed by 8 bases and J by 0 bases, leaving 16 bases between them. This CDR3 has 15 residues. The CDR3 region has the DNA TGTGCCAGCGCCCAAGGGGGTCAACTGAACACTGAAGCTTTCTTT. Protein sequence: CASAQGGQLNTEAFF.

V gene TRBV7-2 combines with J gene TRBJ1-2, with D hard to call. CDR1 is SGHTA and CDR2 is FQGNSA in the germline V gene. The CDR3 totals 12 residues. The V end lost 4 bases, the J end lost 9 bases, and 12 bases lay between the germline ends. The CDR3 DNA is TGTGCCAGCAGCTCCTTTGAGGCGCGCTACACCTTC. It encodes CASSSFEARYTF.